A single sample gave rise to the 16 T cell receptor beta chains below, sequenced in a study of T cell responses to AZD1222 COVID-19 vaccine. Profiled with immunoSEQ multiplex PCR; TCRdb holds only in-frame clones, not every one. The sample contains over 55,000 clones, 60% to 85% of which appear only once. The sequencing here drew on peripheral blood, taken 28 days after the second AZD1222 dose. These receptors were obtained from an adult who received the AZD1222 COVID-19 vaccine.

This clone was detected only a few times. This rearrangement joins TRBV9 to TRBJ2-2, with 15 bases identical to TRBD2. The CDR3 has 18 amino acids. CDR1 is SGDLS and CDR2 is YYNGEE in the germline V gene. The V and J ends lost 2 bases and 6 bases, in that order; junction bases with no gene match: 8. The CDR3 nucleotides are TGTGCCAGCAGCGTCGTAGGAGGGACTAGCGGGGGGCCCGGGGAGCTGTTTTTT. As protein: CASSVVGGTSGGPGELFF.

CDR3 nucleotides: TGTGCCAGCAGCTTAGGGCGGGGCTCCTACGAGCAGTACTTC. This encodes CASSLGRGSYEQYF. This rearrangement joins TRBV11-3 to TRBJ2-7; D is possibly TRBD2 (6 bases). From germline, CDR1 is SGHNT and CDR2 YENEEA. Trimming cost V 1 base and J 0 bases, with 7 bases left between them. There are 14 residues in the CDR3. Full variable domain (missing parts from reference TRBV11-3 and TRBJ2-7): EAGVVQSPRYKIIEKKQPVAFWCNPISGHNTLYWYLQNLGQGPELLIRYENEEAVDDSQLPKDRFSAERLKGVDSTLKIQPAELGDSAVYLCASSLGRGSYEQYFGPGTRLTVT.

This chain joins TRBV28 and TRBJ2-7; no clear D. This CDR3 region has 17 residues. Germline CDR1 is MDHEN and CDR2 is SYDVKM. V lost 3 bases and J 0 bases, leaving 18 bases between the germline ends. CDR3 DNA: TGTGCCAGCAGTTTTACCTTAAGCTTTCGAGGCTCCTACGAGCAGTACTTC. It is translated as CASSFTLSFRGSYEQYF.

This sequence joins TRBV5-1 and TRBJ2-2; 7 nucleotides align to TRBD2. This CDR3 has 15 amino acids. Germline V gene sequence: CDR1 SGHRS, CDR2 YFSETQ. The ends lost 4 bases at V and 0 bases at J; junction bases unmatched: 3. Written as DNA, the CDR3 is TGCGCCAGCAGCCTAGGGAGGGCGAACACCGGGGAGCTGTTTTTT. It yields the protein CASSLGRANTGELFF.

The rearrangement uses TRBV7-2 and TRBJ1-3; D is uncertain. CDR3 length equals 16 residues. In germline, CDR1 is SGHTA, CDR2 FQGNSA. Trimming pared 1 base from V and 0 bases from J, leaving 10 bases between. The CDR3 nucleotides read TGTGCCAGCAGCTTAGAATGGCTAAGCTCTGGAAACACCATATATTTT. As protein: CASSLEWLSSGNTIYF.

The V and J genes are TRBV18 and TRBJ1-3; D possibly corresponds to TRBD1 (6 bases). There are 14 residues in the CDR3. Germline CDR1 KGHSH, CDR2 LQKENI. The V and J ends lost 6 bases and 4 bases respectively, with 13 bases between them. This CDR3 reads CASSNRDTGNTIYF. DNA of the CDR3: TGTGCCAGCTCGAACCGGGACACGGGAAACACCATATATTTT. The variable domain in full, with the rest retrieved from reference TRBV18 and TRBJ1-3, is NAGVMQNPRHLVRRRGQEARLRCSPMKGHSHVYWYRQLPEEGLKFMVYLQKENIIDESGMPKERFSAEFPKEGPSILRIQQVVRGDSAAYFCASSNRDTGNTIYFGEGSWLTVV.

This clone has ten or more counts. The chain couples TRBV6-5 to TRBJ2-7; D perhaps matches TRBD1 (6 bases). This CDR3 comprises 14 residues. CDR1 is MNHEY and CDR2 is SVGAGI in the germline V gene. V lost 0 bases and J lost 3, with 9 bases in between. The CDR3 reads CASSYSKDSYEQYF. In DNA form, the CDR3 reads TGTGCCAGCAGTTACTCGAAGGACAGCTACGAGCAGTACTTC.

This clone was seen more than once but under ten times. The CDR3 region has the DNA TGTGCCAGCAGTGTTCAGGGGCAGGTTGGCTACACCTTC. Translating gives CASSVQGQVGYTF. The chain combines TRBV28 with TRBJ1-2, with D possibly matching TRBD1 (6 bases). The germline gives CDR1 MDHEN, CDR2 SYDVKM. CDR3 length: 13 residues. V was cut by 5 bases and J by 7 bases, with 14 bases left in between.

The chain joins TRBV3-1 (or the pseudogene TRBV3-2) to TRBJ1-1; D may be TRBD1 (6 bases). The CDR3 covers 14 residues. Germline CDR1 reads LGHDT; CDR2 reads YNNKEL (reference sequence). Trimming took 4 bases from V and 5 from J, leaving 14 bases between them. The CDR3 loop is CASSPRGAGTEAFF. The CDR3 DNA reads TGTGCCAGCAGCCCCCGGGGGGCGGGTACTGAAGCTTTCTTT.

This clone was observed a single time. The chain links TRBV7-2 to TRBJ1-6; TRBD1 matches 8 bases. This CDR3 is built from 16 residues. The V and J ends lost 1 base and 7 bases, in that order; junction bases with no gene match: 6. Germline V CDR1 and CDR2: SGHTA, FQGNSA. The CDR3 coding sequence is TGTGCCAGCAGCTTAGTTCAGGGGGCTCTAAATTCACCCCTCCACTTT. Translating it yields CASSLVQGALNSPLHF.

For the CDR3, the DNA is TGTGCCAGCAGCCCAGGTATCGCCAATCAGCCCCAGCATTTT. Translation gives CASSPGIANQPQHF. V usage is TRBV7-2 and J usage is TRBJ1-5; D gene unclear. Trimming stripped 5 bases from V and 3 bases from J, with 11 bases between. Germline CDR1 SGHTA, CDR2 FQGNSA. This CDR3 spans 14 amino acids.

The V and J genes are TRBV7-3 and TRBJ1-2; D is unresolved. In germline, CDR1 is SGHTA, CDR2 FQGTGA. The length of the CDR3 is 12 residues. Trimming took 1 base from V and 7 from J, leaving 7 bases between them. The CDR3 region is CASSLNGVGYTF. CDR3 in DNA: TGTGCCAGCAGCTTAAACGGGGTTGGCTACACCTTC.

The chain carries TRBV7-2 and TRBJ1-2, with D perhaps matching TRBD1 (6 bases). V dropped 1 base and J dropped 4 bases, with 16 bases sitting between them. Germline V gene data show CDR1 as SGHTA and CDR2 as FQGNSA. The CDR3 loop spans 16 amino acids. The CDR3 DNA follows: TGTGCCAGCAGCTTAGAGCCCCCAGGGGCCTTCTATGGCTACACCTTC. Its translation is CASSLEPPGAFYGYTF.

The CDR3 loop reads CASSFAPGQGELGNTQYF. As DNA, the CDR3 is TGTGCCAGCAGCTTTGCCCCAGGACAGGGGGAGTTGGGAAATACGCAGTATTTT. The rearrangement joins TRBV5-4 to TRBJ2-3; 10 bases map to TRBD1. CDR3 size: 18 residues. V dropped 2 bases and J dropped 7; count of bases not matched to a gene: 16. The germline CDR1 and CDR2 sequences are SGHNT and YYREEE (reference sequence).

This clone was recorded a few times. This sequence joins TRBV27 and TRBJ1-2, with D possibly being TRBD1 (5 bases). Germline CDR1 MNHEY, CDR2 SMNVEV (reference sequence). This CDR3 has 17 amino acids. V lost 5 bases, J lost 3 bases, and 22 bases lay in between. The CDR3 here is CASSRRVSTSKDYGYTF. CDR3 nucleotide sequence: TGTGCCAGCAGTCGCAGGGTATCTACCTCTAAAGACTATGGCTACACCTTC.

This clone was detected a few times. The chain has TRBV6-2 or TRBV6-3 and TRBJ1-5, with no clear D. V lost 5 bases and J 2 bases, leaving 7 bases between the germline ends. The CDR3 has 13 amino acids. The germline V gene encodes CDR1 MNHEY and CDR2 SVGEGT. In DNA, the CDR3 is TGTGCCAGCAGTCACGCCCGCAATCAGCCCCAGCATTTT. Amino acids: CASSHARNQPQHF.